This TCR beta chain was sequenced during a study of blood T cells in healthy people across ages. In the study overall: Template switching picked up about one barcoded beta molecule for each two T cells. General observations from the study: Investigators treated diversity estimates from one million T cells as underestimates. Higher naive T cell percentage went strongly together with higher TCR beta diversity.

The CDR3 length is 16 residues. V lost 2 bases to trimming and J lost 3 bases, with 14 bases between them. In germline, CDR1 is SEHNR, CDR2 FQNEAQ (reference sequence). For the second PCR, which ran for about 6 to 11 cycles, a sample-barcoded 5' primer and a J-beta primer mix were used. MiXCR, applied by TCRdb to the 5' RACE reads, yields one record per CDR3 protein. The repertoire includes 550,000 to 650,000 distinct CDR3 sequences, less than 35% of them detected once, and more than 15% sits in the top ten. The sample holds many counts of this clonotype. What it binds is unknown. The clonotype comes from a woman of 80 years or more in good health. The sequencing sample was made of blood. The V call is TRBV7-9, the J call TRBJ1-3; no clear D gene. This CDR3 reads CASSLMGGYHGNTIYF. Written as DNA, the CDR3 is TGTGCCAGCAGCTTAATGGGCGGCTATCATGGAAACACCATATATTTT.